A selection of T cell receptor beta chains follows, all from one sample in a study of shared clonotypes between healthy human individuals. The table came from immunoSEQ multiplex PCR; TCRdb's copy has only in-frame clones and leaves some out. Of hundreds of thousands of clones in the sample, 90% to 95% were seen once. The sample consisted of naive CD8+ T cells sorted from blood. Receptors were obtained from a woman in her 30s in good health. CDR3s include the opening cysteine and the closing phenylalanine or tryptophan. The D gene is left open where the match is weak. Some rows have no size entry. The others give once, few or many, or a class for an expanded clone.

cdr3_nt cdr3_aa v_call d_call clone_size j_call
TGTGCCAGCAGTGAAGCGGCCGGGCGCTCCCGGTACGAGCAGTACTTC CASSEAAGRSRYEQYF TRBV2 NA NA TRBJ2-7
TGTGCCAGCAGCCAAGGGGTGGGCCTCTCCTACGAGCAGTACTTC CASSQGVGLSYEQYF TRBV7-9 NA once TRBJ2-7
TGTGCCAGCAGCGCTTTCCCGCTTAGCGGGAGGCCCCACGAGCAGTACTTC CASSAFPLSGRPHEQYF TRBV9 TRBD2 NA TRBJ2-7
TGTGCCAGCAGTGAAGGGCTAGCGGGAACCTACGAGCAGTACTTC CASSEGLAGTYEQYF TRBV25-1 TRBD2 NA TRBJ2-7
TGTGCCAGCACCGGCTGGCTAGCGGGAGAGGGTGAGCAGTTCTTC CASTGWLAGEGEQFF TRBV25-1 TRBD2 NA TRBJ2-1
TGTGCCAGCAGCTCCGGGACAGGGAACACTGAAGCTTTCTTT CASSSGTGNTEAFF TRBV11-3 TRBD1 NA TRBJ1-1
TGTGCCAGCGCATCGTACCTTGGTAGGACCGGGGAGCTGTTTTTT CASASYLGRTGELFF TRBV6-5 NA NA TRBJ2-2
TGTGCCAGCAGTTATCTCGGACTAGGGCACGAGCAGTACTTC CASSYLGLGHEQYF TRBV6-5 TRBD2 NA TRBJ2-7
TGTGCCAGCAGTTTGTTCGGACAGGGGGCCCTTGATCAGCCCCAGCATTTT CASSLFGQGALDQPQHF TRBV28 TRBD1 NA TRBJ1-5
TGCGCCAGCAGCCACCTCGAAGGGGGAGAGACCCAGTACTTC CASSHLEGGETQYF TRBV4-1 NA NA TRBJ2-5
TGCGCCAGCAGTGAGTCCCCAGGGAGGGGGACTGAAGCTTTCTTT CASSESPGRGTEAFF TRBV10-2 NA NA TRBJ1-1
TGTGCCAGTACCCCGGGACTCCTCTCCTACAATGAGCAGTTCTTC CASTPGLLSYNEQFF TRBV19 NA NA TRBJ2-1
TGTGCCAGCACACAGGTCTCAACCTACGAGCAGTACTTC CASTQVSTYEQYF TRBV7-9 NA NA TRBJ2-7
TGTGCCAGTAGTATCTTACTAGCGGGAGGGGTCGGAGAGCTGTTTTTT CASSILLAGGVGELFF TRBV19 TRBD2 NA TRBJ2-2
TGTGCCTGGAGTGTAGCGGGAGGGCACGAGCAGTACTTC CAWSVAGGHEQYF TRBV30 TRBD2 NA TRBJ2-7
TGTGCCAGCAGTTTAGGACTAGCGGGAGGTAACACAGATACGCAGTATTTT CASSLGLAGGNTDTQYF TRBV28 TRBD2 NA TRBJ2-3
TGTGCCAGCAATGTCCCGACCTACGAGCAGTACTTC CASNVPTYEQYF TRBV28 NA NA TRBJ2-7
TGCAGCGTTGAAGCCCCGGGACAGGGAAGGCGGGAGGGCCGTGGAGAGCAGTACTTC CSVEAPGQGRREGRGEQYF TRBV29-1 NA NA TRBJ2-7
TGTGCCAGCAGCCTTGACAGGGGGTCGAACGAGCAGTACTTC CASSLDRGSNEQYF TRBV7-8 TRBD1 NA TRBJ2-7
TGTGCCAGCAGCCCCGGTAGTTCCTACGAGCAGTACTTC CASSPGSSYEQYF TRBV11-2 NA NA TRBJ2-7
TGTGCCAGCGGTCGTGAAGGAGGGTACAATGAGCAGTTCTTC CASGREGGYNEQFF TRBV27 NA NA TRBJ2-1
TGTGCCAGCAGCCTAGAACTAGCGGGAGTTGTCAATGAGCAGTTCTTC CASSLELAGVVNEQFF TRBV28 TRBD2 once TRBJ2-1
TGTGCCAGCAGTGTTGACAGGGATCTTAGCACTGAAGCTTTCTTT CASSVDRDLSTEAFF TRBV6-1 TRBD1 NA TRBJ1-1
TGTGCCAGCGAGGGGGAGGTGTCCTACGAGCAGTACTTC CASEGEVSYEQYF TRBV6-1 NA once TRBJ2-7
TGCAGCGCTCTGCGGACTAATGAGCAGTTCTTC CSALRTNEQFF TRBV20-1 NA NA TRBJ2-1
TGCAGCGTTGAAGCGGACAGGGCGTATGGCTACACCTTC CSVEADRAYGYTF TRBV29-1 TRBD1 NA TRBJ1-2
TGTGCCAGCCTCATAGGACGGGTTCCAGATACGCAGTATTTT CASLIGRVPDTQYF TRBV6-1 NA NA TRBJ2-3
TGTGCCAGCAGCCACACACGGGGGGGGTTAGCCTACGAGCAGTACTTC CASSHTRGGLAYEQYF TRBV4-2 TRBD2 NA TRBJ2-7
TGTGCCAGCAGTCACCTTCTGAACGCCAACGTCCTGACTTTC CASSHLLNANVLTF TRBV28 NA NA TRBJ2-6
TGCGCCAGCAGCCTAACCCGGGACGGGAAACTAGCAAAGGAGCAGTTCTTC CASSLTRDGKLAKEQFF TRBV5-1 NA NA TRBJ2-1
TGTGCCAGCAGTTTGGCAGGGGGCCCAGGCGAGCAGTACTTC CASSLAGGPGEQYF TRBV27 TRBD1 NA TRBJ2-7
TGTGCCAGCTCCTCCTCCGGGACTAGCAATGAGCAGTTCTTC CASSSSGTSNEQFF TRBV28 TRBD2 NA TRBJ2-1
TGTGCCAGTAGTATAGTGAGACAGGGGCGGACTGAAGCTTTCTTT CASSIVRQGRTEAFF TRBV19 TRBD1 NA TRBJ1-1
TGCGCCAGCAGCCAAGAGGGAGCGGGCCAAGAGACCCAGTACTTC CASSQEGAGQETQYF TRBV4-1 NA NA TRBJ2-5
TGTGCCAGCAGCTTGAACTTGCAAGAGACCCAGTACTTC CASSLNLQETQYF TRBV5-8 NA NA TRBJ2-5
TGTGCCAGCAGCTTCGGGACAGGCCTGGTCTATGGCTACACCTTC CASSFGTGLVYGYTF TRBV5-6 TRBD1 NA TRBJ1-2
TGTGCCAGCACCCTTGGTGCCGGTGAAAAACTGTTTTTT CASTLGAGEKLFF TRBV6-5 NA NA TRBJ1-4
TGTGCCATCAGCCTCGGGACTAGGGAAGAGACCCAGTACTTC CAISLGTREETQYF TRBV10-3 TRBD2 NA TRBJ2-5
TGTGCCAGCAGTGAAGCAACCAGCCCTGGAAACACCATATATTTT CASSEATSPGNTIYF TRBV6-1 NA NA TRBJ1-3
TGTGCCAGCAGCCCCCCGCCTGATACCAGCTCCTACGAGCAGTACTTC CASSPPPDTSSYEQYF TRBV28 NA NA TRBJ2-7